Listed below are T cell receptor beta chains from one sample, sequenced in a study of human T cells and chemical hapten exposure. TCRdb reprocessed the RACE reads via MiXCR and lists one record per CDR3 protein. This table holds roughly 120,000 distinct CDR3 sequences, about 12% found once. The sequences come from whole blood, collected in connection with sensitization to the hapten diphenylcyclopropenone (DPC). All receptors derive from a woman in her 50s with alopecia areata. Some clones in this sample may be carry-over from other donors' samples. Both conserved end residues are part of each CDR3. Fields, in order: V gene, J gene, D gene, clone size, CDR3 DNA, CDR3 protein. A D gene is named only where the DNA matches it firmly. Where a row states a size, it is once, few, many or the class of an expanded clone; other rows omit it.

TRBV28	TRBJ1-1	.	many	TGTGCCAGCAGTTTTTCAGGGAGTGAGGCTTTCTTT	CASSFSGSEAFF
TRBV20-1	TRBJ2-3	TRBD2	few	TGCAGTGCTTCCCGCCCTAGCGGGGGCACAGATACGCAGTATTTT	CSASRPSGGTDTQYF
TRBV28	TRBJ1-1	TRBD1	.	TGTGCCAGCACCGAAGACAGGGTCAACACTGAAGCTTTCTTT	CASTEDRVNTEAFF
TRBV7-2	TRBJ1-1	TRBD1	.	TGTGCCAGCAGAGGGGACAGACAGAACACTGAAGCTTTCTTT	CASRGDRQNTEAFF
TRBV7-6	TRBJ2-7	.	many	TGTGCCAACCATCGAGTGAACTACGAGCAGTACTTC	CANHRVNYEQYF
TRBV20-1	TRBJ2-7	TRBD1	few	TGCAGTGCTAGAGAGACAGGGCTTAGGACCTACGAGCAGTACTTC	CSARETGLRTYEQYF
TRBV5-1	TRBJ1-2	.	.	TGCGCCAGCAGCTTGGAAGGCGATGGCGGACTGTATGGCTACACCTTC	CASSLEGDGGLYGYTF
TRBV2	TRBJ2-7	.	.	TGTGCCAGCGGGGCTAAGCCCTACGAGCAGTACTTC	CASGAKPYEQYF
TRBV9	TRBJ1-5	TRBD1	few	TGTGCCAGCAGCTATGACAGGGATGGTCAGCCCCAGCATTTT	CASSYDRDGQPQHF
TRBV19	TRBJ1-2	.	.	TGTGCCAGTAAGGGCGGACTACTCTACACCTTC	CASKGGLLYTF
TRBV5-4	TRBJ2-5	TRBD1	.	TGTGCCAGCAGCTTGGACAGGGGAGAGACCCAGTACTTC	CASSLDRGETQYF
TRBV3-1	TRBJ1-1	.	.	TGTGCCAGCAGCCAAAGGACAGCCCGACTGAACACTGGAGCTTTCTTT	CASSQRTARLNTGAFF
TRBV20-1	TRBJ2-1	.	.	TGCAGTGCTCCGGGGACCTCCCCCTCCCTCGGGGAGCAGTTCTTC	CSAPGTSPSLGEQFF
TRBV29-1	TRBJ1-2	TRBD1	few	TGCAGCGCGGGGGACAGTATTAACTATGGCTACACCTTC	CSAGDSINYGYTF
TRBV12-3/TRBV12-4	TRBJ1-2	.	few	TGTGCCAGCAGTTTAATATCTAACTATGGCTACACCTTC	CASSLISNYGYTF
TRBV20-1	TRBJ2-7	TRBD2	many	TGCAGTGCTCCCCGGACTAGCGGGAGACGGGGCGAGCAGTACTTC	CSAPRTSGRRGEQYF
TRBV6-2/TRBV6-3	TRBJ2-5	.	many	TGTGCCACTACACTTCTAGGGTTGGAGACCCAGTACTTC	CATTLLGLETQYF
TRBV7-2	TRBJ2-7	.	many	TGTGCCAGCAGCACAACCGGGGGAAGTCCCGAGCAGTACTTC	CASSTTGGSPEQYF
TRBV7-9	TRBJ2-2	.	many	TGTGCCAGCAGCTTAGGGGCAGGGCGAACGAACACCGGGGAGCTGTTTTTT	CASSLGAGRTNTGELFF
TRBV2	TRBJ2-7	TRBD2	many	TGTGCCAGCAGTGAAGGCGGGAGTAGACACGAGCAGTACTTC	CASSEGGSRHEQYF
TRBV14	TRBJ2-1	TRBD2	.	TGTGCCAGCAGCCAAGCCGGGACTAGCTACAATGAGCAGTTCTTC	CASSQAGTSYNEQFF
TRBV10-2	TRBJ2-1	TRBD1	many	TGCGCCAGCAGCGGACAGGGCAATGAGCAGTTCTTC	CASSGQGNEQFF
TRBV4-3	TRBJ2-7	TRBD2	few	TGCGCCAGCAGCCCTCAGGGGCAGGGGACTAGCGGGGCCGGAAGCTCCTACGAGCAGTACTTC	CASSPQGQGTSGAGSSYEQYF
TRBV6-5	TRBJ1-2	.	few	TGTGCCAGCAGTTACTCGAATCAGGGCTATGGCTACACCTTC	CASSYSNQGYGYTF
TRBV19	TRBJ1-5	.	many	TGTGCCACCCGAAGCCCCTCCACGTCCCGACGCAATCAGCCCCAGCATTTT	CATRSPSTSRRNQPQHF
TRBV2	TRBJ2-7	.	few	TGTGCCAGCGGCCGTGACGAGCAGTACTTC	CASGRDEQYF
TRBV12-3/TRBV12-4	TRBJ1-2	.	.	TGTGCCAGCAGTCCGGTTGGATTCTATGGCTACACCTTC	CASSPVGFYGYTF
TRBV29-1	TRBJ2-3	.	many	TGCAGCGTCCGCACAGATACGCAGTATTTT	CSVRTDTQYF
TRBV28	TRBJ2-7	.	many	TGTGCCAGCAGTCCCTCCCCCGGTCACGATAATTACGAGCAGTACTTC	CASSPSPGHDNYEQYF
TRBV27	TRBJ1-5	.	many	TGTGCCAGCAGTTCTCACTGGGAGGGGGGCAATCAGCCCCAGCATTTT	CASSSHWEGGNQPQHF
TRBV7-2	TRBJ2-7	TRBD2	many	TGTGCCAGCAGCCCCCAAAGACTAGCGATTCGGGGCGAGCAGTACTTC	CASSPQRLAIRGEQYF
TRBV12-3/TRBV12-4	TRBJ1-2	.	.	TGTGCCAGCAGTTGGGTTAACTATGGCTACACCTTC	CASSWVNYGYTF
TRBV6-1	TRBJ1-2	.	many	TGTGCCACCGACAGCAGGGCCTTAACCTATGGCTACACCTTC	CATDSRALTYGYTF
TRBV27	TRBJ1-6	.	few	TGTGCCAGCGGAGGGATTGGGAATTCACCCCTCCACTTT	CASGGIGNSPLHF
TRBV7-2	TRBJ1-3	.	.	TGTGCCAGCAGCTTAGTGGCGGGGGGCGCTTGGATGGCTGGAAACACCATATATTTT	CASSLVAGGAWMAGNTIYF
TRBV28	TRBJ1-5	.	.	TGTGCCAGCCGGACGAATTTTGATCAGCCCCAGCATTTT	CASRTNFDQPQHF
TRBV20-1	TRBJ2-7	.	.	TGCAGTGTGGGAGCCGGGTACGAGCAGTACTTC	CSVGAGYEQYF
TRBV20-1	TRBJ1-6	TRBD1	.	TGCAGTGCGCAGACAGGGGGCATTTCACCCCTCCACTTT	CSAQTGGISPLHF
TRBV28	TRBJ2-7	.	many	TGTGCCAGCAGTTTTGGAGCGCGCGAGCAGTACTTC	CASSFGAREQYF
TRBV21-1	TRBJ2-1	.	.	TGTGCCAGCGGTTGGGACTGGAACAATGAGCAGTTCTTC	CASGWDWNNEQFF
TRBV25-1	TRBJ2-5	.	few	TGTGCCAGCAGTGAATTAGGGGCCATCCAAGAGACCCAGTACTTC	CASSELGAIQETQYF